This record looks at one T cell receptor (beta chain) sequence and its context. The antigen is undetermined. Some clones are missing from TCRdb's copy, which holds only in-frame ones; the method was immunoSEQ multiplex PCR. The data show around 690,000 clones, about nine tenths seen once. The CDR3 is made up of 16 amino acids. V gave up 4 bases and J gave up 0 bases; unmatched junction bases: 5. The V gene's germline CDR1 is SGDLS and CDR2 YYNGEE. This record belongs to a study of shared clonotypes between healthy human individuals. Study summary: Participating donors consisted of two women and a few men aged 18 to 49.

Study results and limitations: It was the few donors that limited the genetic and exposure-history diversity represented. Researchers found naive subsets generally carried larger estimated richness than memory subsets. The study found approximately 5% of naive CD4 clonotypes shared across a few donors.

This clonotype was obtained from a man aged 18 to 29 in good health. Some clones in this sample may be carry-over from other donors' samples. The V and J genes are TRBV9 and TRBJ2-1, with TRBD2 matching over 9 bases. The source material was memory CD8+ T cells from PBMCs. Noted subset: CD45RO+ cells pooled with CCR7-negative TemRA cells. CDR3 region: CASSILSGSSYNEQFF. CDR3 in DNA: TGTGCCAGCAGCATCCTTAGCGGGAGCTCCTACAATGAGCAGTTCTTC.